The subject of this entry is one T cell receptor beta chain. These data are taken from a study of T cells in localized non-small cell lung cancer. Trimming took off 4 bases at V and 6 bases at J, with 15 bases between the two ends. Germline V lookup: CDR1 SGHAT, CDR2 FQDESV (reference sequence). The CDR3 consists of 15 residues. The assay was immunoSEQ multiplex PCR, and TCRdb's table has in-frame clones only and misses some. The sample includes about 25,000 clones, approximately 86% of them seen just once. The source of this sequence is a female donor older than 55 with stage I lung adenocarcinoma. This chain uses TRBV11-1 with TRBJ1-4; D possibly corresponds to TRBD1 (6 bases). Source: peripheral blood, taken before any cancer treatment. The DNA of the CDR3 is TGTGCCAGCAGCTACACTCGGGACATTGATGAAAAACTGTTTTTT. This encodes CASSYTRDIDEKLFF.